This T cell receptor beta chain was sequenced in a study of T-cell reconstitution after alpha-beta-depleted transplantation in children. The study, taken as a whole, reports: One year after transplant, T-cell counts and diversity came mostly from newly produced T cells. There were reportedly several hundred expanded graft clones from which alpha-beta T cells came about two months after transplant. Surviving recipient cells, namely T cells and thymic progenitors, were the source of high day-60 TCRbeta diversity in some patients.

CDR3 length: 15 residues. Germline CDR1 and CDR2: DFQATT and SNEGSKA (reference sequence). Trimming cost V 1 base and J 3 bases; bases outside gene matches: 6. A TCRbeta library incorporating unique molecular identifiers was prepared. TCRdb independently ran MiXCR on the PCR reads; one entry per CDR3 protein. The repertoire includes over 400,000 distinct CDR3 sequences, roughly 44% of them detected once, and about 30% sits in the top ten. The sample holds many counts of this clonotype. Its antigen is unidentified. V usage is TRBV20-1 and J usage is TRBJ2-1; 7 nucleotides agree with TRBD2. The sample consisted of PBMCs, taken before TCRalphabeta/CD19-depleted stem cell transplant. The TCR originated in a girl aged 2-15 years with aplastic anemia, due to receive a stem cell transplant. The CDR3 protein is CSARAGLENYNEQFF. As DNA, the CDR3 is TGCAGTGCTAGAGCCGGACTAGAGAACTACAATGAGCAGTTCTTC.